The 19 T cell receptor beta chains below all came from one sample that was sequenced in a study of blood T cell repertoires in COVID-19. Using immunoSEQ multiplex PCR, the repertoire was profiled, and TCRdb retains in-frame clones only, with some absent. The sample shows 100,000 to 150,000 clones, roughly 91% of them seen only once. Sequenced input: peripheral blood. The source of these receptors is a man in his sixties with COVID-19, enrolled during active disease.

V and J are TRBV5-1 and TRBJ2-1, with 8 bases identical to TRBD1. Germline V CDR1 and CDR2: SGHRS, YFSETQ. This CDR3 comprises 15 residues. Unmatched junction bases numbered 7, after V lost 4 bases and J lost 4 bases. Written as DNA, the CDR3 is TGCGCCAGCAGCACACGGACAGGGCTATACAATGAGCAGTTCTTC. Translation: CASSTRTGLYNEQFF. The full variable domain, its missing parts supplied by reference TRBV5-1 and TRBJ2-1, is KAGVTQTPRYLIKTRGQQVTLSCSPISGHRSVSWYQQTPGQGLQFLFEYFSETQRNKGNFPGRFSGRQFSNSRSEMNVSTLELGDSALYLCASSTRTGLYNEQFFGPGTRLTVL.

The gene calls are TRBV7-8 and TRBJ2-6; a possible D gene is TRBD2 (7 bases). This CDR3 has 16 residues. CDR1 and CDR2 (germline): SGHVS, FQNEAQ. Trimming shortened V by 5 bases and J by 1 base, and 12 bases separated the two germline ends. The CDR3 region has the DNA TGTGCCAGCAGCCAAGAGGGGGGGTCTGGGGCCAACGTCCTGACTTTC. This codes for CASSQEGGSGANVLTF.

The V and J genes are TRBV5-1 and TRBJ1-1, with D possibly TRBD1 on 6 matching bases. The germline gives CDR1 SGHRS, CDR2 YFSETQ. The CDR3 contains 14 residues. Trimming took off 2 bases at V and 8 bases at J, with 16 bases between the two ends. The CDR3 bases are TGCGCCAGCAGCTTTCAGGGGTCGGCGGACGAAGCTTTCTTT. Residues: CASSFQGSADEAFF.

The chain joins TRBV3-1 (or the pseudogene TRBV3-2) to TRBJ2-2; 9 nucleotides line up with TRBD1. Unmatched junction bases numbered 9, after V lost 9 bases and J lost 4 bases. Germline V gene data show CDR1 as LGHDT and CDR2 as YNNKEL (reference sequence). The CDR3 totals 15 residues. In DNA form, the CDR3 reads TGTGCCAGGGGGCACAGGGGGCGGATCACCGGGGAGCTGTTTTTT. It yields the protein CARGHRGRITGELFF.

This clone was seen a single time. The chain is built from TRBV18 and TRBJ1-5, with 8 bases that match TRBD1. Trimming took 3 bases from V and 6 from J; bases not matched to a gene: 4. This CDR3 contains 14 residues. Per germline, CDR1 KGHSH and CDR2 LQKENI. CDR3 DNA: TGTGCCAGCTCACCGGGACAGGCGGTTCAGCCCCAGCATTTT. It specifies CASSPGQAVQPQHF.

V gene TRBV6-4 combines with J gene TRBJ2-3; the match to TRBD2 covers 14 bases. This CDR3 is 16 amino acids long. In germline, CDR1 is MRHNA, CDR2 SNTAGT. The trim removed 4 bases at V and 3 bases at J, leaving 3 bases unmatched. The CDR3 here is CASSGLAGGPTDTQYF. In DNA form, the CDR3 reads TGTGCCAGCAGTGGACTAGCGGGGGGGCCAACAGATACGCAGTATTTT.

The genes are TRBV9 and TRBJ1-2, with D unresolved. This CDR3 comprises 13 residues. With 4 bases removed from V and 8 bases from J, the gap between germline ends came to 15 bases. Germline V gene sequence: CDR1 SGDLS, CDR2 YYNGEE. This CDR3 reads CASSITAREGYTF. The CDR3 bases are TGTGCCAGCAGCATCACGGCGAGGGAGGGCTACACCTTC.

The chain employs TRBV6-5 and TRBJ2-2; D uncertain. V lost 0 bases to trimming and J lost 2 bases, with 7 bases between them. Germline V gene lookup returns CDR1 MNHEY and CDR2 SVGAGI. This CDR3 has 15 amino acids. In DNA, the CDR3 is TGTGCCAGCAGTTACTCAGGCGGAAACACCGGGGAGCTGTTTTTT. Translating gives CASSYSGGNTGELFF.

The chain is built from TRBV5-6 and TRBJ2-7, with 8 bases that match TRBD2. Germline trimming cut 4 bases from V and 3 bases from J; bases unmatched to any gene: 6. Germline V gives CDR1 SGHDT, CDR2 YYEEEE. The CDR3 is 14 amino acids. CDR3 sequence reads: CASSLGRGGYEQYF. In nucleotides, the CDR3 is TGTGCCAGCAGCCTCGGACGGGGGGGCTACGAGCAGTACTTC.

This chain uses TRBV11-2 with TRBJ1-1, with a possible D match to TRBD1 (6 bases). CDR1 and CDR2 from the germline V gene are SGHAT and FQNNGV. CDR3 size: 15 residues. V lost 2 bases and J lost 3, with 13 bases in between. The CDR3 DNA reads TGTGCCAGCAGCTTAAATGACGGGGGGCACACTGAAGCTTTCTTT. Translation gives CASSLNDGGHTEAFF. Full variable domain (rest looked up from reference TRBV11-2 and TRBJ1-1): EAGVAQSPRYKIIEKRQSVAFWCNPISGHATLYWYQQILGQGPKLLIQFQNNGVVDDSQLPKDRFSAERLKGVDSTLKIQPAKLEDSAVYLCASSLNDGGHTEAFFGQGTRLTVV.

V and J are TRBV7-2 and TRBJ1-3, with 9 nucleotides matching TRBD1. V lost 5 bases, J lost 0 bases, and 2 bases stayed unmatched. This CDR3 region has 15 residues. Germline-derived CDR1 and CDR2 are SGHTA and FQGNSA. The CDR3 bases are TGTGCCAGCAGCGCGACAGGGGGCTCTGGAAACACCATATATTTT. Protein product: CASSATGGSGNTIYF.

Regarding this clone: The same CDR3 also results from other DNA sequences found in this sample. CDR3 loop: CASSQTGGTDTQYF. Here the CDR3 DNA reads TGTGCCAGCAGCCAGACGGGGGGCACAGATACGCAGTATTTT. V and J are TRBV9 and TRBJ2-3, with a weak D call TRBD2 (6 bases). Trimming shortened V by 4 bases and J by 1 base, and 10 bases separated the two germline ends. The V gene's germline CDR1 is SGDLS and CDR2 YYNGEE. The length of the CDR3 is 14 residues.

J is TRBJ1-6 and V is TRBV5-1; a weak D match, TRBD1 (5 bases). V lost 4 bases, J lost 0 bases, and 8 bases lay in between. The CDR3 is 15 amino acids. CDR1 and CDR2 (germline): SGHRS, YFSETQ. CDR3 bases: TGCGCCAGCAGCAGGGGAGGCTCCTATAATTCACCCCTCCACTTT. Translation gives CASSRGGSYNSPLHF.

This chain links TRBV9 with TRBJ2-3; D is perhaps TRBD2 (6 bases). CDR1 SGDLS and CDR2 YYNGEE come from the germline V gene. The CDR3 has 15 amino acids. V gave up 0 bases and J gave up 6 bases, with 14 bases separating them. In nucleotides, the CDR3 is TGTGCCAGCAGCGTAGGGGACTCCCCGGCGGATACGCAGTATTTT. Translation gives CASSVGDSPADTQYF. The whole variable domain, filled in from reference TRBV9 and TRBJ2-3, reads DSGVTQTPKHLITATGQRVTLRCSPRSGDLSVYWYQQSLDQGLQFLIQYYNGEERAKGNILERFSAQQFPDLHSELNLSSLELGDSALYFCASSVGDSPADTQYFGPGTRLTVL.

CDR3 in DNA: TGTGCCAGCAGTGAAACAAGGACAGCACAAGAGACCCAGTACTTC. This translates into CASSETRTAQETQYF. The V call is TRBV2, the J call TRBJ2-5, with D perhaps matching TRBD1 (6 bases). Germline V CDR1 and CDR2: SNHLY, FYNNEI. V was clipped by 2 bases and J by 2 bases, with 12 bases between them. The CDR3 contains 15 residues.

The chain recombines TRBV4-2 with TRBJ1-6, with D tentatively TRBD1 (5 bases). With 0 bases removed from V and 7 bases from J, the gap between germline ends came to 10 bases. Germline assignment: CDR1 LGHNA and CDR2 YNFKEQ. This CDR3 is 15 amino acids long. CDR3 protein: CASSQDRQGNSPLHF. The CDR3 region has the DNA TGTGCCAGCAGCCAAGATCGCCAGGGAAATTCACCCCTCCACTTT.

This clone was picked up one time. The chain joins TRBV5-4 to TRBJ1-1; D not resolved. CDR1 and CDR2 from the germline V gene are SGHNT and YYREEE (reference sequence). The CDR3 is 15 residues long. V lost 0 bases and J 4 bases, leaving 13 bases between the germline ends. CDR3 sequence reads: CASSLEGSRGTEAFF. CDR3 nucleotide sequence: TGTGCCAGCAGCTTGGAAGGGAGCCGAGGCACTGAAGCTTTCTTT.

The rearrangement links TRBV18 to TRBJ1-1, with D possibly being TRBD1 (6 bases). This CDR3 has 12 amino acids. The ends were cut back, 3 bases at V and 5 bases at J, with 7 bases in the middle. Germline CDR1 and CDR2: KGHSH and LQKENI. The DNA for the CDR3 is TGTGCCAGCTCACCTGACAGGACTGAAGCTTTCTTT. Protein: CASSPDRTEAFF.

This clone was detected only a few times. The chain is built from TRBV14 and TRBJ1-6, with 10 bases matching TRBD1. The CDR3 is made up of 18 amino acids. Germline trimming cut 2 bases from V and 7 bases from J; bases unmatched to any gene: 11. CDR1 and CDR2 (germline): SGHDN, FVKESK. In DNA form, the CDR3 reads TGTGCCAGCAGCCAACTCCAGACAGGGGGCGGGTTGAATTCACCCCTCCACTTT. Amino acids: CASSQLQTGGGLNSPLHF. Full variable domain (rest looked up from reference TRBV14 and TRBJ1-6): EAGVTQFPSHSVIEKGQTVTLRCDPISGHDNLYWYRRVMGKEIKFLLHFVKESKQDESGMPNNRFLAERTGGTYSTLKVQPAELEDSGVYFCASSQLQTGGGLNSPLHFGNGTRLTVT.